Listed below are T cell receptor beta chains from one sample, sequenced in a study of cytomegalovirus exposure and HLA in healthy donors. Sequenced by immunoSEQ multiplex PCR; TCRdb stores in-frame clones only, minus some. The sample includes over 85,000 clones, 80% to 85% of them seen just once. The sequenced sample consisted of PBMCs. The receptor set was obtained from a woman aged 55-69 years in good health and CMV-seropositive. CDR3s include the opening cysteine and the closing phenylalanine or tryptophan. Fields, in order: J gene, V gene, CDR3 length, clone size, D gene, CDR3 protein, CDR3 DNA. The D gene is left open where the match is weak. The size entry is marked missing in some rows and otherwise reads once, few, many or a size class.

j_gene: TRBJ2-7
v_gene: TRBV10-3
len: 15
abundance: -
d_gene: TRBD2
CDR3aa: CAIRDGLAGDDEQYF
CDR3nt: TGTGCCATCAGGGATGGGCTAGCGGGAGACGACGAGCAGTACTTC

j_gene: TRBJ2-3
v_gene: TRBV7-9
len: 17
abundance: -
d_gene: -
CDR3aa: CASSLKSGLLSTDTQYF
CDR3nt: TGTGCCAGCAGCTTAAAATCCGGACTCCTTAGCACAGATACGCAGTATTTT

j_gene: TRBJ1-1
v_gene: TRBV6-5
len: 14
abundance: -
d_gene: -
CDR3aa: CASSSRVMNTEAFF
CDR3nt: TGTGCCAGCAGTAGCAGGGTTATGAACACTGAAGCTTTCTTT

j_gene: TRBJ2-3
v_gene: TRBV29-1
len: 15
abundance: -
d_gene: -
CDR3aa: CSVSLGGSPTDTQYF
CDR3nt: TGCAGCGTGAGCCTAGGGGGATCCCCGACAGATACGCAGTATTTT

j_gene: TRBJ2-2
v_gene: TRBV7-2
len: 16
abundance: -
d_gene: TRBD2
CDR3aa: CASSSRTSGITGELFF
CDR3nt: TGTGCCAGCAGCTCCAGGACTAGCGGTATCACCGGGGAGCTGTTTTTT

j_gene: TRBJ2-3
v_gene: TRBV7-3
len: 14
abundance: -
d_gene: -
CDR3aa: CASSLGGTTDTQYF
CDR3nt: TGTGCCAGCAGCTTAGGGGGGACCACAGATACGCAGTATTTT

j_gene: TRBJ2-1
v_gene: TRBV6-5
len: 14
abundance: -
d_gene: -
CDR3aa: CASSYSVAANEQFF
CDR3nt: TGTGCCAGCAGTTACTCTGTGGCAGCGAATGAGCAGTTCTTC

j_gene: TRBJ1-1
v_gene: TRBV18
len: 14
abundance: -
d_gene: -
CDR3aa: CASSPAAGNTEAFF
CDR3nt: TGTGCCAGCTCACCCGCGGCCGGGAACACTGAAGCTTTCTTT

j_gene: TRBJ1-2
v_gene: TRBV28
len: 16
abundance: -
d_gene: -
CDR3aa: CASSSSALGGDYGYTF
CDR3nt: -

j_gene: TRBJ1-1
v_gene: TRBV7-8
len: 14
abundance: -
d_gene: -
CDR3aa: CASSRTQGLTEAFF
CDR3nt: TGTGCCAGCAGCCGTACTCAGGGGCTCACTGAAGCTTTCTTT

j_gene: TRBJ1-1
v_gene: TRBV5-1
len: 14
abundance: few
d_gene: TRBD1
CDR3aa: CASSPGQRNTEAFF
CDR3nt: TGCGCCAGCAGTCCGGGACAGAGGAACACTGAAGCTTTCTTT

j_gene: TRBJ2-1
v_gene: TRBV6-1
len: 14
abundance: -
d_gene: -
CDR3aa: CASTTYRGNNEQFF
CDR3nt: TGTGCCAGCACTACATACCGGGGGAACAATGAGCAGTTCTTC

j_gene: TRBJ2-3
v_gene: TRBV30
len: 16
abundance: -
d_gene: TRBD1
CDR3aa: CAWSVTGGRGTDTQYF
CDR3nt: TGTGCCTGGAGTGTGACAGGGGGTAGGGGCACAGATACGCAGTATTTT

j_gene: TRBJ2-3
v_gene: TRBV30
len: 14
abundance: -
d_gene: -
CDR3aa: CAWMSAGRTDTQYF
CDR3nt: TGTGCCTGGATGTCGGCGGGGCGCACAGATACGCAGTATTTT

j_gene: TRBJ2-7
v_gene: TRBV11-2
len: 13
abundance: -
d_gene: -
CDR3aa: CASSPGLYYEQYF
CDR3nt: TGTGCCAGCAGCCCGGGACTTTACTACGAGCAGTACTTC

j_gene: TRBJ1-1
v_gene: TRBV7-6
len: 14
abundance: once
d_gene: TRBD1
CDR3aa: CASSPGQVNTEAFF
CDR3nt: TGTGCCAGCAGCCCGGGACAGGTGAACACTGAAGCTTTCTTT

j_gene: TRBJ2-5
v_gene: TRBV19
len: 12
abundance: -
d_gene: -
CDR3aa: CASSEREETQYF
CDR3nt: TGTGCCAGTAGCGAGCGGGAAGAGACCCAGTACTTC

j_gene: TRBJ2-3
v_gene: TRBV15
len: 14
abundance: -
d_gene: -
CDR3aa: CATSRDYRADTQYF
CDR3nt: TGTGCCACCAGCAGAGATTACCGGGCAGATACGCAGTATTTT

j_gene: TRBJ1-2
v_gene: TRBV5-1
len: 13
abundance: -
d_gene: -
CDR3aa: CASSVRTDSSYTF
CDR3nt: TGCGCCAGCAGCGTACGGACAGATTCGAGCTACACCTTC

j_gene: TRBJ2-1
v_gene: TRBV5-1
len: 17
abundance: once
d_gene: TRBD2
CDR3aa: CASRRGISGIGVNEQFF
CDR3nt: TGCGCCAGCAGACGTGGGATTAGCGGGATTGGAGTCAATGAGCAGTTCTTC

j_gene: TRBJ2-3
v_gene: TRBV6-1
len: 17
abundance: -
d_gene: TRBD2
CDR3aa: CASSAAGTSSGTDTQYF
CDR3nt: TGTGCCAGCAGTGCCGCCGGGACTAGCAGTGGCACAGATACGCAGTATTTT

j_gene: TRBJ2-7
v_gene: TRBV7-9
len: 15
abundance: -
d_gene: TRBD1
CDR3aa: CASSLVRTGMGEQYF
CDR3nt: TGTGCCAGCAGCTTAGTGCGGACAGGGATGGGCGAGCAGTACTTC

j_gene: TRBJ2-2
v_gene: TRBV7-3
len: 16
abundance: -
d_gene: TRBD1
CDR3aa: CASSRGTGGVSGELFF
CDR3nt: TGTGCCAGCAGTCGAGGGACAGGGGGCGTAAGCGGGGAGCTGTTTTTT

j_gene: TRBJ2-7
v_gene: TRBV5-1
len: 14
abundance: -
d_gene: -
CDR3aa: CASSLEITSYEQYF
CDR3nt: TGCGCCAGCAGCTTGGAAATAACCAGCTACGAGCAGTACTTC

j_gene: TRBJ2-5
v_gene: TRBV18
len: 17
abundance: -
d_gene: -
CDR3aa: CASSLSPPSLTQETQYF
CDR3nt: TGTGCCAGCTCTCTATCCCCGCCGTCCTTAACCCAAGAGACCCAGTACTTC

j_gene: TRBJ1-1
v_gene: TRBV5-6
len: 15
abundance: -
d_gene: TRBD1
CDR3aa: CASSYTGTGRTEAFF
CDR3nt: TGTGCCAGCAGCTACACCGGGACAGGGAGGACTGAAGCTTTCTTT

j_gene: TRBJ2-1
v_gene: TRBV4-2
len: 14
abundance: -
d_gene: TRBD2
CDR3aa: CASSLRGLENEQFF
CDR3nt: TGTGCCAGCAGCCTCCGAGGACTAGAGAATGAGCAGTTCTTC

j_gene: TRBJ2-1
v_gene: TRBV15
len: 17
abundance: few
d_gene: TRBD2
CDR3aa: CATSRDRASGSGNEQFF
CDR3nt: TGTGCCACCAGCAGAGATAGGGCTAGCGGGAGTGGCAATGAGCAGTTCTTC

j_gene: TRBJ2-7
v_gene: TRBV4-1
len: 16
abundance: -
d_gene: TRBD2
CDR3aa: CASSQDQGGRFYEQYF
CDR3nt: TGCGCCAGCAGCCAAGATCAGGGCGGGAGATTCTACGAGCAGTACTTC